The rows below give T cell receptor beta chains drawn from one sample of a study of vaccination and CD4 T cells after COVID-19. The antigens for these receptors are not known. One entry per CDR3 protein results from TCRdb running MiXCR on the PCR reads. The sample records 7,000 to 10,000 distinct CDR3 sequences, 40% to 55% being singletons. The material sequenced was CD4+ T cells from blood, cultured in vitro. The receptor source for this set is a human donor in good health. CDR3s include the opening cysteine and the closing phenylalanine or tryptophan. The D gene is left open where the match is weak. The size of a clone is reported for some rows only, either as once, few or many, or as a class for expanded clones.

clone size	V gene	D gene	J gene	CDR3 DNA	CDR3 protein
-	TRBV20-1	-	TRBJ2-7	TGCAGTGCTAGAGATCAGGGGAATTCCTACGAGCAGTACTTC	CSARDQGNSYEQYF
-	TRBV11-2	TRBD2	TRBJ2-5	TGTGCCAGCAGCCGGACTAGCGGGAGACGAGAGACCCAGTACTTC	CASSRTSGRRETQYF
-	TRBV27	-	TRBJ1-4	TGTGCCAGCAGTAGAACCCCAGGGGCCTTTAATGAAAAACTGTTTTTT	CASSRTPGAFNEKLFF
-	TRBV10-1	-	TRBJ1-2	TGCGCCAGCAGTGAGTCGAAGTGGGCCCATGGCTACACCTTC	CASSESKWAHGYTF
few	TRBV6-2/TRBV6-3	TRBD1	TRBJ1-5	TGTGCCAGCAGTTACTGGGGGACAGAATATAGCAATCAGCCCCAGCATTTT	CASSYWGTEYSNQPQHF
-	TRBV12-5	-	TRBJ1-5	TGTGCTAGTGGTTCGGCAACAGGGAGTGGCAGCAATCAGCCCCAGCATTTT	CASGSATGSGSNQPQHF
few	TRBV7-9	-	TRBJ1-6	TGTGCCAGCAGCTTAGCGGACTGGGGGGCTAGGGGTTATTCACCCCTCCACTTT	CASSLADWGARGYSPLHF
-	TRBV7-9	TRBD1	TRBJ1-3	TGTGCCAGCAGCTTATCAGGGGGAGCAGGCCTCTCTGGAAACACCATATATTTT	CASSLSGGAGLSGNTIYF
-	TRBV28	-	TRBJ2-7	TGTGCCAGCAGTTTCGATTCCGGCGAGCAGTACTTC	CASSFDSGEQYF
-	TRBV30	-	TRBJ2-5	TGTGCCTGGAGTGTCATCGGGACTCACAAAGAGACCCAGTACTTC	CAWSVIGTHKETQYF
-	TRBV27	TRBD2	TRBJ2-7	TGTGCCAGCAGTTTATCCCCTAGCGGTCCCTACGAGCAGTACTTC	CASSLSPSGPYEQYF
-	TRBV28	-	TRBJ2-3	TGTGCCAGCAGTTTGTACAGGAGAGATGCGCAGTATTTT	CASSLYRRDAQYF
-	TRBV7-9	-	TRBJ2-3	TGTGCCAGCAGCCCCCGTGGGGACACAGATACGCAGTATTTT	CASSPRGDTDTQYF
-	TRBV20-1	-	TRBJ1-6	TGCAGTGCTAGGGTGGATACCGCGAATTCACCCCTCCACTTT	CSARVDTANSPLHF
medium-sized	TRBV7-2	-	TRBJ1-2	TGTGCCAGCAGCTTAGTAGCAGAATCTAACTATGGCTACACCTTC	CASSLVAESNYGYTF
few	TRBV19	TRBD2	TRBJ2-7	TGTGCCAGTAGTAGCCTAGCGGGAGGCAACTACGAGCAGTACTTC	CASSSLAGGNYEQYF
-	TRBV5-1	TRBD1	TRBJ1-1	TGCGCCAGCCGATCGACAGGGGCGAGCACTGAAGCTTTCTTT	CASRSTGASTEAFF
-	TRBV7-2	-	TRBJ1-3	TGTGCCAGCAGCTTAGAAGGGGCGGGTGGAAACACCATATATTTT	CASSLEGAGGNTIYF
-	TRBV7-2	-	TRBJ2-3	TGTGCCAGCAGCACGACCGGTGTCCCAGATACGCAGTATTTT	CASSTTGVPDTQYF
-	TRBV24-1	TRBD2	TRBJ2-3	TGTGCCACCAGTGACCGGACTAGCGGGAGTCTAAGATCCCCCGATACGCAGTATTTT	CATSDRTSGSLRSPDTQYF
-	TRBV29-1	-	TRBJ2-5	TGCAGCGCCCTTAGCGGTCTGTGGGGACAAGAGACCCAGTACTTC	CSALSGLWGQETQYF
-	TRBV19	TRBD1	TRBJ1-5	TGTGCCAGTAGTCCCTTGGCTTTACGGGACAGGGCTCAGCCCCAGCATTTT	CASSPLALRDRAQPQHF
-	TRBV20-1	TRBD1	TRBJ1-2	TGCAGTGCTCCGACAGGGGTAGAGTATGGCTACACCTTC	CSAPTGVEYGYTF
-	TRBV7-7	-	TRBJ1-2	TGTGCCAGCAGCTCAGACAGCTCCTATGGCTACACCTTC	CASSSDSSYGYTF
few	TRBV7-2	-	TRBJ2-7	TGTGCCAGCAGCTTAATTGGACGGATCTACGAGCAGTACTTC	CASSLIGRIYEQYF
-	TRBV2	-	TRBJ1-2	TGTGCCAGCAGTTTTGGGGGGGATGGCTACACCTTC	CASSFGGDGYTF
-	TRBV19	-	TRBJ1-1	TGTGCCAGTAGTAGAACAGAAAACACTGAAGCTTTCTTT	CASSRTENTEAFF
-	TRBV20-1	TRBD1	TRBJ1-2	TGCAGTGTTGTACAGGGGGCAGCTAACTATGGCTACACCTTC	CSVVQGAANYGYTF
-	TRBV10-1	-	TRBJ2-1	TGCGCCAGCAGTGAGACCGGGGTAGGCGAGCAGTTCTTC	CASSETGVGEQFF
-	TRBV6-1	TRBD1	TRBJ2-3	TGTGCCAGCAGTCCGATTGGACAGGGGAGCACAGATACGCAGTATTTT	CASSPIGQGSTDTQYF
few	TRBV27	TRBD2	TRBJ2-1	TGTGCCAGCAGTAACCCAGCCTCGGGACTAGCGCACAATGAGCAGTTCTTC	CASSNPASGLAHNEQFF
-	TRBV2	TRBD1	TRBJ2-7	TGTGCCAGCCGACAGGGGGCAACCTACGAGCAGTACTTC	CASRQGATYEQYF
-	TRBV28	-	TRBJ1-1	TGTGCCAGCAGTTCTCCCGGTTCGAACACTGAAGCTTTCTTT	CASSSPGSNTEAFF
-	TRBV10-1	TRBD2	TRBJ2-3	TGCGCCAGCGGAGGACTAGCAACAGATACGCAGTATTTT	CASGGLATDTQYF
few	TRBV19	TRBD1	TRBJ2-2	TGTGCCAGTAAGGGACAGGGGGAAGCGAACACCGGGGAGCTGTTTTTT	CASKGQGEANTGELFF
few	TRBV20-1	TRBD1	TRBJ1-6	TGCAGTGCTAGCGGGGGACAGGGAGAATTTTCACCCCTCCACTTT	CSASGGQGEFSPLHF
-	TRBV24-1	TRBD1	TRBJ2-1	TGTGCCACCAGTGACCGTGGGACAGGGCACGGCAATGAGCAGTTCTTC	CATSDRGTGHGNEQFF
-	TRBV6-1	-	TRBJ2-3	TGTGCCAGCAAGGAATCGTTCACAGATACGCAGTATTTT	CASKESFTDTQYF
once	TRBV7-9	-	TRBJ1-2	TGTGCCAGCAGCCACCGGGGGGGTGGCTACACCTTC	CASSHRGGGYTF
once	TRBV7-8	TRBD2	TRBJ2-2	TGTGCCAGCAGCTTCAGGGCCCAGACTAGCGGGCACACCGGGGAGCTGTTTTTT	CASSFRAQTSGHTGELFF
-	TRBV20-1	TRBD2	TRBJ2-7	TGCAGTGCTAGAGACCGACGGGAGGGCCTCGGCGAGCAGTACTTC	CSARDRREGLGEQYF
-	TRBV27	-	TRBJ1-2	TGTGCCAGCAGTTCTCAGAAGATTCTTAACTATGGCTACACCTTC	CASSSQKILNYGYTF
once	TRBV5-1	TRBD1	TRBJ1-2	TGCGCCAGCAGCCTGGGACAGGGAAACTATGGCTACACCTTC	CASSLGQGNYGYTF
-	TRBV2	-	TRBJ1-5	TGTGCCAGCAGTGAGGGACTTATTAGCAATCAGCCCCAGCATTTT	CASSEGLISNQPQHF
-	TRBV6-2/TRBV6-3	TRBD1	TRBJ1-1	TGTGCCAGCAGTAGACAGGGGCAAGGGACCGAAGCTTTCTTT	CASSRQGQGTEAFF
-	TRBV6-5	-	TRBJ2-2	TGTGCCAGCAGTTATCTCCCTAACACCGGGGAGCTGTTTTTT	CASSYLPNTGELFF
-	TRBV7-2	TRBD1	TRBJ2-1	TGTGCCAGCAGCTTATATGGACAGGGGAGCTCCTACAATGAGCAGTTCTTC	CASSLYGQGSSYNEQFF
-	TRBV24-1	-	TRBJ1-1	TGTGCCACCAGTGATGGTAACACTGAAGCTTTCTTT	CATSDGNTEAFF
-	TRBV5-1	-	TRBJ2-7	TGCGCCAGCAGGTTGAACGAGGGCTACGAGCAGTACTTC	CASRLNEGYEQYF
-	TRBV18	-	TRBJ1-2	TGTGCCAGCTCACCCGACCTGCTGGGGAACTATGGCTACACCTTC	CASSPDLLGNYGYTF
few	TRBV20-1	-	TRBJ1-2	TGCAGTGCTAGTGAATCCCGGGGCGGCTATGGCTACACCTTC	CSASESRGGYGYTF
-	TRBV11-2	-	TRBJ1-3	TGTGCCAGCGGGCTCCGGGTCGGTGGAAACACCATATATTTT	CASGLRVGGNTIYF
-	TRBV20-1	TRBD1	TRBJ2-7	TGCAGTGTCCCTACAGGGGCAGCAGGCGAGCAGTACTTC	CSVPTGAAGEQYF
few	TRBV12-3/TRBV12-4	-	TRBJ1-2	TGTGCCAGCAGTGGAGGACTGGGGGGCTACACCTTC	CASSGGLGGYTF